This TCR beta chain came from a study of cytomegalovirus exposure and HLA in healthy donors. As to this clone: Antigen unknown.

After removal of 1 base from V and 4 bases from J, the junction contained 9 bases not matched to a gene. There are 16 residues in the CDR3. CDR1 is MGHRA, CDR2 YSYEKL, per germline. Study outcomes and limitations: Follow-up analysis found HLA locus-dependent TCR association rates, highest for DRB1 and lowest for HLA-C. The likely explanation for a cluster of highly shared sequence variants was sequencing artifact. Common viral pathogens (according to a later analysis) appeared linked to several of the most significant clusters. Information on immune exposure was restricted to one variable (CMV serostatus).

PCR employed 60 Vbeta and 13 Jbeta primers. Profiling relied on immunoSEQ multiplex PCR, and the TCRdb table lists in-frame clones only, not all of them. Of about 99,000 clones listed, approximately 80% are singletons. The chain uses TRBV4-1 and TRBJ1-2, with 7 nucleotides matching TRBD1. Specimen: PBMCs. The TCR comes from a young woman in good health and CMV-seropositive. This chain's CDR3 is CASSQGGRGGFYGYTF. As DNA, the CDR3 is TGCGCCAGCAGCCAAGGAGGTAGAGGGGGCTTCTATGGCTACACCTTC.